This T cell receptor (beta chain) was recovered during a study of cytomegalovirus exposure and HLA in healthy donors. For the study at large: Unique TCR beta sequences numbering approximately 100 million came from around 180 million T cells in an earlier analysis. Study-wide results and caveats: Analyses of presence/absence relied on an assumption of roughly uniform sequencing depth across donors. In an earlier analysis, about 90% or about 30%: the productive usage of most TCR beta V segments.

With 60 Vbeta and 13 Jbeta primers, the PCR was carried out. Only in-frame clones appear in the TCRdb table, and some are missing; sequencing was by immunoSEQ multiplex PCR. The sample records approximately 32,000 clones, approximately 76% being singletons. Regarding this clone: What it binds is not known.

V lost 6 bases and J lost 0; bases outside the gene matches: 7. CDR1 MNHEY and CDR2 SMNVEV come from the germline V gene (reference sequence). This CDR3 is built from 15 residues. The clonotype originates from a woman aged 25-40 years in good health and CMV-seropositive. The material sequenced was PBMCs. This sequence joins TRBV27 and TRBJ2-7; TRBD1 matches at 8 bases. The CDR3 region is CASRKGQASSYEQYF. The CDR3 nucleotides are TGTGCCAGCAGGAAGGGACAGGCGAGCTCCTACGAGCAGTACTTC.